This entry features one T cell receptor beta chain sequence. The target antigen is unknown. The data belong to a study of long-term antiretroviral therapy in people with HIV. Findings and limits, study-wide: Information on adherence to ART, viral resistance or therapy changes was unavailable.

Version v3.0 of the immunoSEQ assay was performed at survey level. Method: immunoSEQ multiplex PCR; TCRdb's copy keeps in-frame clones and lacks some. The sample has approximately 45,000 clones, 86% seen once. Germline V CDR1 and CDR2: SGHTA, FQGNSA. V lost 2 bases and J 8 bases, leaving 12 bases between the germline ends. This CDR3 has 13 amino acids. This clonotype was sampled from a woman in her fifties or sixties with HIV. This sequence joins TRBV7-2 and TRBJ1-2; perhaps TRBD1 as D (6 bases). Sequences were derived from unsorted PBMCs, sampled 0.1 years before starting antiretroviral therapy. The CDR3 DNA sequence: TGTGCCAGCAGCTTACAGGGGTCCAGGGGCTACACCTTC. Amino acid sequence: CASSLQGSRGYTF. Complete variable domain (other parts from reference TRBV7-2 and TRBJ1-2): GAGVSQSPSNKVTEKGKDVELRCDPISGHTALYWYRQSLGQGLEFLIYFQGNSAPDKSGLPSDRFSAERTGGSVSTLTIQRTQQEDSAVYLCASSLQGSRGYTFGSGTRLTVV.